This TCR beta chain emerged from a study of T cells after yellow fever vaccination. The CDR3 has 15 amino acids. J gave up 0 bases and V 3 bases, and 2 bases lay outside the gene matches. CDR1 and CDR2 (germline): SGDLS, YYNGEE. This clonotype was counted ten times or more. TCRdb re-called the 5' RACE reads with MiXCR, one entry per CDR3 protein. The sample holds roughly 45,000 distinct CDR3 sequences, roughly 6.4% seen once. J is TRBJ2-5 and V is TRBV9; 10 bases fit TRBD2. The TCR comes from a man aged 25 to 40 who received the YFV17D yellow fever vaccine. Sequenced here: PBMCs, either bulk or a sorted T-cell subset (CD4+, CD8+, memory, or dextramer-sorted; not recorded which), sampled 45 days after the yellow fever booster vaccination. In DNA, the CDR3 is TGTGCCAGCAGCGCAGGGACTAGCGACCAAGAGACCCAGTACTTC. The encoded protein is CASSAGTSDQETQYF.